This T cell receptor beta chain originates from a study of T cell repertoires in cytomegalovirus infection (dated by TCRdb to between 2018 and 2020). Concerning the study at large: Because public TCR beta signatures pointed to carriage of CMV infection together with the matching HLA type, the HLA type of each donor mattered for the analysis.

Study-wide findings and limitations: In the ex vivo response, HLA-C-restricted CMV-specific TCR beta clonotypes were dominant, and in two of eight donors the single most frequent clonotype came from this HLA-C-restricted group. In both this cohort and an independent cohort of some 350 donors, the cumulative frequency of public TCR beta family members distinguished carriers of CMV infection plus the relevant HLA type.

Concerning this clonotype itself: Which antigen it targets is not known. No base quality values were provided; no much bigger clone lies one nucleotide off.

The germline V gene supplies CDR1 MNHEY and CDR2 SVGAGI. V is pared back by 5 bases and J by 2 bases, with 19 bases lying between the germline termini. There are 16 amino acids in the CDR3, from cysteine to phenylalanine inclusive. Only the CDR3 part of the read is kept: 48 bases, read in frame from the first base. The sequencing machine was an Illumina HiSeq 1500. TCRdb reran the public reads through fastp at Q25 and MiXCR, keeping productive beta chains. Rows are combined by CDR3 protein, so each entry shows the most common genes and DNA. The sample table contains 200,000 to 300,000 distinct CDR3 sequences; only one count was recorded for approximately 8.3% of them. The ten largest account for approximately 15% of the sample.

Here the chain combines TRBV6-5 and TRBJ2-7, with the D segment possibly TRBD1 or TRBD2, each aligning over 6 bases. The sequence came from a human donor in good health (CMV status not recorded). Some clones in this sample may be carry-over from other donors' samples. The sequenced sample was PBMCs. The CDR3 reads CASSPGDTTVPYEQYF. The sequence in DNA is TGTGCCAGCAGTCCGGGGGACACCACGGTCCCCTACGAGCAGTACTTC.